This T cell receptor (beta chain) was sequenced for a study of identical twins (dated by TCRdb to about 2016). At the level of the whole study: The study deep-sequenced TCR alpha and beta repertoires from monozygotic twins, unrelated adults of various ages and cord blood to test whether fetal clonotypes persist. Replicate twin experiments were performed at different times using different library preparation protocols to rule out contamination. Here is what the overall study found, with its caveats: A weaker excess of twin sharing was found in beta out-of-frame sequences because the signal-to-noise ratio was lowered by fewer shared sequences. Abundant cord blood beta clonotypes had fewer insertions, young adult naive repertoires showed a similar but weaker trend, and memory repertoires showed no such trend. Zero-insertion analyses could be partly confounded by invariant T cells such as MAIT and iNKT, although diverse VJ usage argued against such confounding for most clonotypes. Compared with coincidental sharing between unrelated individuals, an excess of low generation-probability sequences was observed among out-of-frame TCR alpha sequences shared between twins. In monozygotic twins, recombination models systematically underestimated out-of-frame TCR alpha sharing, but the models matched the sharing seen between unrelated individuals. Because the same donors could not be followed over many years, the conclusions relied on cross-sectional statistical analysis.

All donors were healthy Caucasians. Three pairs of female monozygotic twins, all aged about 18 to 30 years, made up the twin cohort. Positive isolation kits from Invitrogen were used to isolate CD4+ and CD8+ T cell populations. Taken from the germline V gene (reference sequence), the CDR1 and CDR2 loops are LNHNV and YYDKDF. For this chain, trimming is 3 bases at the V end and 6 bases at the J end, and the number of junction bases without a gene match is 1. Reading from cysteine to phenylalanine, the CDR3 counts 15 amino acids. Here the CDR3 DNA is all that survives: 45 bases in frame from base 1. The library was obtained by 5' RACE. Sequencing used an Illumina HiSeq 2000. Template switching added a universal primer binding site, and the final cDNA carried a unique molecular identifier that allowed TCR cDNA molecules to be counted accurately. Specific primers in the conserved constant-segment region were used to synthesize first-strand cDNA for the TCR alpha and beta chains. To control for contamination, each cDNA library was double barcoded with a SMART-Mk sample barcode plus Illumina barcodes. TruSeq adapter sequences and Illumina sample barcodes were added in two successive PCR steps. The TCR alpha and beta cDNA libraries were sequenced on the Illumina HiSeq platform using custom primers. The original methods were these. Unique molecular identifiers were extracted from raw reads with MiGEC, and CDR3 positions were determined with MiXCR. Recombination models were inferred per individual with the repgenHMM and IGoR tools using an EM algorithm. The tcR package in R was used for shared clonotype analysis, with sharing normalized by the product of cloneset sizes. To study raw recombination free of thymic and clonal selection effects, out-of-frame nonproductive sequences were analyzed. Starting from the raw public reads, TCRdb applied fastp trimming at Q25, assembled clones with MiXCR and retained in-frame beta chains. Each CDR3 protein gets just one entry, which takes the most common genes and DNA from the rows behind it. The V and J calls follow TCRdb's processing rather than the paper's. This sample lists 450,000 to 650,000 distinct CDR3 sequences; 12% to 15% were detected once. The ten biggest clones cover 0.44% of the sample.

This clonotype was recorded a few times. Its antigen remains undetermined. Base qualities are missing; no much larger clone stands one base away. The same sample was also studied in work on yellow fever vaccine responses in identical twins. That second publication adds: According to the authors, in identical twins the way T cells responded to vaccination appeared partly convergent and partly personalized. In the study, vaccine-responding T cell clones were precisely tracked in identical twins.

The sequence links TRBV15 to TRBJ2-1, and 14 bases in between align with TRBD2. The specimen was CD4+ T cells sorted from blood. The clonotype originates from a woman younger than 30 in good health. The sequenced DNA: TGTGCCACCAGCAGGGGACTAGCGGGAGCCAATGAGCAGTTCTTC. Its amino acids are CATSRGLAGANEQFF.